The sequence of this T cell receptor beta chain was determined in a study of T-cell memory formation after mild COVID-19. For the study at large: The two donors had largely donor-specific TCR clusters.

5'RACE, which relied on constant-segment primers, yielded TCR alpha and TCR beta cDNA libraries carrying sample barcodes and UMIs. TCRdb redid the calling of the 5' RACE reads with MiXCR, one entry per CDR3 protein. The table shows approximately 300,000 distinct CDR3 sequences, with 15% occurring only once. As regards this clonotype: Its specificity is unknown.

Trimming stripped 4 bases from V and 0 bases from J, with 10 bases between. From germline, CDR1 is SQVTM and CDR2 ANQGSEA. This CDR3 contains 14 residues. General study findings and limits: Clones that shrank (day 15 to 85) were balanced CD4/CD8, whereas later expanders leaned CD4+. For contracting clones, CD4+ ones sat mainly in CM and EM, CD8+ in EMRA.

Sample: PBMCs or a T cell subset sorted from them (not recorded which). The chain couples TRBV29-1 to TRBJ2-1; D not certain. The receptor was isolated from a man aged 18 to 30 who had mild COVID-19 (a few samples of this study predate the infection). Cell type and time point are not known. In DNA form, the CDR3 reads TGCAGCGTTGTGGATCCTAGCTCCTACAATGAGCAGTTCTTC. Its translation: CSVVDPSSYNEQFF.